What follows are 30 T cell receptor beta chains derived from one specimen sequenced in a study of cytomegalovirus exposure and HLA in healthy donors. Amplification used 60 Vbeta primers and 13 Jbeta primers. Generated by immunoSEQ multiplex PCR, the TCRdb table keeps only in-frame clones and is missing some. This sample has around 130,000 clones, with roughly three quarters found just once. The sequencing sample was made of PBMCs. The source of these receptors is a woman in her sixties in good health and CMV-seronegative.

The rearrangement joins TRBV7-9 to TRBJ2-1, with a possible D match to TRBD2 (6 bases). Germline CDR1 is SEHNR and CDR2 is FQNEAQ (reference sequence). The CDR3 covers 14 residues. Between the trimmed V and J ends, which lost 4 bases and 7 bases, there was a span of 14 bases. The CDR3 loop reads CASSSTDRGNEQFF. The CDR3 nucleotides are TGTGCCAGCAGCTCAACGGACCGGGGGAATGAGCAGTTCTTC.

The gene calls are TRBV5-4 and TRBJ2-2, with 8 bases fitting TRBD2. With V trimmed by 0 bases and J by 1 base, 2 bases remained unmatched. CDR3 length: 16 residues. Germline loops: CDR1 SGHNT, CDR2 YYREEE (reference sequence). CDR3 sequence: CASSLGSGGNTGELFF. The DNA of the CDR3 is TGTGCCAGCAGCTTGGGGAGCGGGGGGAACACCGGGGAGCTGTTTTTT. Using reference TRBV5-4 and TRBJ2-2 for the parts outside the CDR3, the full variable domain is ETGVTQSPTHLIKTRGQQVTLRCSSQSGHNTVSWYQQALGQGPQFIFQYYREEENGRGNFPPRFSGLQFPNYSSELNVNALELDDSALYLCASSLGSGGNTGELFFGEGSRLTVL.

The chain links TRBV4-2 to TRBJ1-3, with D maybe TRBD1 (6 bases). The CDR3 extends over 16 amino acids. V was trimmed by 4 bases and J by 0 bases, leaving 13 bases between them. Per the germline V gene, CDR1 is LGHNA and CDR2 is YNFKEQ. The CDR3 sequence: CASSPGGQRSGNTIYF. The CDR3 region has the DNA TGTGCCAGCAGCCCCGGGGGGCAGCGCTCTGGAAACACCATATATTTT.

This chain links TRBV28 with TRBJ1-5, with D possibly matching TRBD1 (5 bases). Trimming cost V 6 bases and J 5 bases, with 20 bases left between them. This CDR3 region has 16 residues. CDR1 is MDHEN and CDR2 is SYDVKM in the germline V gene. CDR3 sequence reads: CASSPNTGGIYQPQHF. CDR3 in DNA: TGTGCCAGCAGCCCGAACACAGGTGGAATTTATCAGCCCCAGCATTTT.

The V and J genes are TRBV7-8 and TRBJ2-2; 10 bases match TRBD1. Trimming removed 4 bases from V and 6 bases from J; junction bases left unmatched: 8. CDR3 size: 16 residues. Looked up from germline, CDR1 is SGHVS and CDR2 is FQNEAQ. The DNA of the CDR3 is TGTGCCAGCAGCTCCCTCGGGACAGGGGACGCCGGGGAGCTGTTTTTT. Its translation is CASSSLGTGDAGELFF.

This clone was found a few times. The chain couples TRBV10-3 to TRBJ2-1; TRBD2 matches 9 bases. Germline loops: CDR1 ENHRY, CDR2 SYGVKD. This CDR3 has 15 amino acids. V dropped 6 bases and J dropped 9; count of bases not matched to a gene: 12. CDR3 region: CAISDEPLAGGEQFF. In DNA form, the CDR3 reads TGTGCCATCAGCGACGAGCCACTAGCGGGCGGTGAGCAGTTCTTC.

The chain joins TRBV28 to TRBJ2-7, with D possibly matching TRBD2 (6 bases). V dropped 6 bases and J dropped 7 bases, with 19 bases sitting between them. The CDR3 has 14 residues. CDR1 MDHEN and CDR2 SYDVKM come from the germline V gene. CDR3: CASSPRATGEEQYF. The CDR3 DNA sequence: TGTGCCAGCAGCCCTAGGGCAACGGGGGAAGAGCAGTACTTC.

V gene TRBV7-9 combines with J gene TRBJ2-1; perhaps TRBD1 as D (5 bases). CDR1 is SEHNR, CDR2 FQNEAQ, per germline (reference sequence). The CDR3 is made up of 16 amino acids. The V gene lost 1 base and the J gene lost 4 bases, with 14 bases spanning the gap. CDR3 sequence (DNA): TGTGCCAGCAGCTTAGGGGGCCGGCAGGGATACAATGAGCAGTTCTTC. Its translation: CASSLGGRQGYNEQFF.

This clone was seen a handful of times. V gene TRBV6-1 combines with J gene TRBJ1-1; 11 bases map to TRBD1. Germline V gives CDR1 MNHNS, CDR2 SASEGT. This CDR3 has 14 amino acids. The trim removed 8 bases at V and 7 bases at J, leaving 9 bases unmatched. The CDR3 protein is CASDRDRGIFEAFF. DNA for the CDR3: TGTGCCAGCGATAGGGACAGGGGGATTTTTGAAGCTTTCTTT.

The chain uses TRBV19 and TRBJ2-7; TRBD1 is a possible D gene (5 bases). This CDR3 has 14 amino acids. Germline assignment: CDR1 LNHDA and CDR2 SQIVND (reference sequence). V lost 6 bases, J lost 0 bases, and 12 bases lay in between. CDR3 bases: TGTGCCAGTAGAAAAGGTCAGGGCTCCTACGAGCAGTACTTC. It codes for CASRKGQGSYEQYF.

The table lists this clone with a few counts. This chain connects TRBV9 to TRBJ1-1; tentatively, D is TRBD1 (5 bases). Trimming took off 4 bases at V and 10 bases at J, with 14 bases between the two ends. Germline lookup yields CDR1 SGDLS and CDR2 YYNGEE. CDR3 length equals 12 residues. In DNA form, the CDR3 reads TGTGCCAGCAGCCCCCCTTTGGGGGGAGCTTTCTTT. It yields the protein CASSPPLGGAFF. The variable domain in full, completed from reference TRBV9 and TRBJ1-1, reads DSGVTQTPKHLITATGQRVTLRCSPRSGDLSVYWYQQSLDQGLQFLIQYYNGEERAKGNILERFSAQQFPDLHSELNLSSLELGDSALYFCASSPPLGGAFFGQGTRLTVV.

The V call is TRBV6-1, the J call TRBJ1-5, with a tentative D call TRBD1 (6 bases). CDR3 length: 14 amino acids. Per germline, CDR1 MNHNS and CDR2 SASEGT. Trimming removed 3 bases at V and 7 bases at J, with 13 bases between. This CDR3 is CASSDNGGGQPQHF. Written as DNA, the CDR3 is TGTGCCAGCAGTGATAATGGGGGCGGGCAGCCCCAGCATTTT.

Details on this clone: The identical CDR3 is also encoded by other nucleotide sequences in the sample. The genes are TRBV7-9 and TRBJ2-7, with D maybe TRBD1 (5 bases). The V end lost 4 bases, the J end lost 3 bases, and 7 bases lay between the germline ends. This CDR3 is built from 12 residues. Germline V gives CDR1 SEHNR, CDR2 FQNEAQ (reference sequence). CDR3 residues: CASSSQGYEQYF. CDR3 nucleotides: TGTGCCAGCAGCTCTCAGGGCTACGAGCAGTACTTC. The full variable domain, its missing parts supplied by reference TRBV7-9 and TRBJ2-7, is DTGVSQNPRHKITKRGQNVTFRCDPISEHNRLYWYRQTLGQGPEFLTYFQNEAQLEKSRLLSDRFSAERPKGSFSTLEIQRTEQGDSAMYLCASSSQGYEQYFGPGTRLTVT.

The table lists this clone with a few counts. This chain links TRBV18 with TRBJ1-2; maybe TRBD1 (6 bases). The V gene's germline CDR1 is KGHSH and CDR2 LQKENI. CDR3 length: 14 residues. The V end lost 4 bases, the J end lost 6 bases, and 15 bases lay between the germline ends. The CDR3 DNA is TGTGCCAGCTCACTTCCCCCGGACAGAAATGGCTACACCTTC. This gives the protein CASSLPPDRNGYTF. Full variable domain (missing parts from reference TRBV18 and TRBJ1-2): NAGVMQNPRHLVRRRGQEARLRCSPMKGHSHVYWYRQLPEEGLKFMVYLQKENIIDESGMPKERFSAEFPKEGPSILRIQQVVRGDSAAYFCASSLPPDRNGYTFGSGTRLTVV.

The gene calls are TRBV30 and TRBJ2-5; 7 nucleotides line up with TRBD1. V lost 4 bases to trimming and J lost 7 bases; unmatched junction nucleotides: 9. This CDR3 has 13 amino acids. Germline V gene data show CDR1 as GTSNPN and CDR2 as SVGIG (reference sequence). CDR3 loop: CAWNRGTSGTQYF. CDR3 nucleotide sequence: TGTGCCTGGAACAGGGGTACCAGTGGGACCCAGTACTTC. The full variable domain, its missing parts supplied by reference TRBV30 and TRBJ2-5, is SQTIHQWPATLVQPVGSPLSLECTVEGTSNPNLYWYRQAAGRGLQLLFYSVGIGQISSEVPQNLSASRPQDRQFILSSKKLLLSDSGFYLCAWNRGTSGTQYFGPGTRLLVL.

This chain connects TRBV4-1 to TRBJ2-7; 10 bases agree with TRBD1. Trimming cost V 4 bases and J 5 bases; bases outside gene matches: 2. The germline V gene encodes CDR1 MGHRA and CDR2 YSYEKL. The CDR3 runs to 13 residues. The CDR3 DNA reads TGCGCCAGCAGCCTAGGGACAGGGGACGAGCAGTACTTC. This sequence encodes CASSLGTGDEQYF.

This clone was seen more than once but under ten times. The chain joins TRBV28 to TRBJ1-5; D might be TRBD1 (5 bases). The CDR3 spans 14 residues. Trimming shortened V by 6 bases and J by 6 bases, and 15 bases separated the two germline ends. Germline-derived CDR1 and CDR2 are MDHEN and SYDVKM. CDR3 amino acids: CASRLGGVGQPQHF. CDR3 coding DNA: TGTGCCAGCAGGCTTGGGGGGGTGGGTCAGCCCCAGCATTTT.

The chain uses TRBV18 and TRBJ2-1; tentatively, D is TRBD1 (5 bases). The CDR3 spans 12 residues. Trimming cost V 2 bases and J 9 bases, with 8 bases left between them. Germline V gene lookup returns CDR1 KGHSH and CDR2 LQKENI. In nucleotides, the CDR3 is TGTGCCAGCTCACCAAGGGGTAGTGAGCAGTTCTTC. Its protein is CASSPRGSEQFF.

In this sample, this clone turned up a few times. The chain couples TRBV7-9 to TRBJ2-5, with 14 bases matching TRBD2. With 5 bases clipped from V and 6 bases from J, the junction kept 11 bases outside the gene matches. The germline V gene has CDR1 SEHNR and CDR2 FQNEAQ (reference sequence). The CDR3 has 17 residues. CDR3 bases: TGTGCCAGCAGCAGGACTAGCGGGGGGCGCCGGTCGCAGACCCAGTACTTC. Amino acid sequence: CASSRTSGGRRSQTQYF.

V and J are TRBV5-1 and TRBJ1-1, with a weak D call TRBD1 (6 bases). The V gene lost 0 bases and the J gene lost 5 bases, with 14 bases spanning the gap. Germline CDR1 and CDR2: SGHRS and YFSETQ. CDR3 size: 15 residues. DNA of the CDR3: TGCGCCAGCAGCTTGGAAACGCAGGGGACGACTGAAGCTTTCTTT. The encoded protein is CASSLETQGTTEAFF. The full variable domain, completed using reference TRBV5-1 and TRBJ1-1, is KAGVTQTPRYLIKTRGQQVTLSCSPISGHRSVSWYQQTPGQGLQFLFEYFSETQRNKGNFPGRFSGRQFSNSRSEMNVSTLELGDSALYLCASSLETQGTTEAFFGQGTRLTVV.

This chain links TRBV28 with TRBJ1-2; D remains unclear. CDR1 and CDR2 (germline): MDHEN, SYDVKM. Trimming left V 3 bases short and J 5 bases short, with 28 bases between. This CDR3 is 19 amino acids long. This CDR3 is CASSLLSTPIPSPEYGYTF. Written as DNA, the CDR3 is TGTGCCAGCAGTTTGCTCTCTACACCCATCCCTTCCCCGGAGTATGGCTACACCTTC.

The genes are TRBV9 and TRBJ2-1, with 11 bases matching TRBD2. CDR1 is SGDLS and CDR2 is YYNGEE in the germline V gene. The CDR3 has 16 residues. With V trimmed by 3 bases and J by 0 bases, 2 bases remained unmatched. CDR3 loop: CASSATSGVSYNEQFF. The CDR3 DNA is TGTGCCAGCAGCGCGACTAGCGGGGTCTCCTACAATGAGCAGTTCTTC.

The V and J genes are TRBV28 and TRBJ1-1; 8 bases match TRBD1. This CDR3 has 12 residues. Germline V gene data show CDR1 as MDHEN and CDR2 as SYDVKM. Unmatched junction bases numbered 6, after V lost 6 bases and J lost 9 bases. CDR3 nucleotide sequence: TGTGCCAGCAGGCCACAGGGGGTTCAAGCTTTCTTT. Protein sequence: CASRPQGVQAFF.

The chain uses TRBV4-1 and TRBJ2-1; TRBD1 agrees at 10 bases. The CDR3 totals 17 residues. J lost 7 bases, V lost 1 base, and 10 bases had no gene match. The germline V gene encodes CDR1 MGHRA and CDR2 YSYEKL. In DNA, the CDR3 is TGCGCCAGCAGCCAAGCTCGGGACAGGGGCAGGACGAATGAGCAGTTCTTC. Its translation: CASSQARDRGRTNEQFF.

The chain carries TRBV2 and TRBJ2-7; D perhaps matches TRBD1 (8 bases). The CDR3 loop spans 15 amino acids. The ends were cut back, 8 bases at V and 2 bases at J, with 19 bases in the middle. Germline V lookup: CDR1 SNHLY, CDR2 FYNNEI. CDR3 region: CASHPSGTGPYEQYF. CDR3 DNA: TGTGCCAGCCATCCCAGCGGGACAGGTCCCTACGAGCAGTACTTC.

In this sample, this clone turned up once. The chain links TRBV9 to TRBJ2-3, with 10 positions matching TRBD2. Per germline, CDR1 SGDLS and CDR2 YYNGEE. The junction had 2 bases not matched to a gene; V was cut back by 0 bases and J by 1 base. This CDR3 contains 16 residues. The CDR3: CASSVGAGGRTDTQYF. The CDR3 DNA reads TGTGCCAGCAGCGTAGGAGCGGGGGGGCGCACAGATACGCAGTATTTT.

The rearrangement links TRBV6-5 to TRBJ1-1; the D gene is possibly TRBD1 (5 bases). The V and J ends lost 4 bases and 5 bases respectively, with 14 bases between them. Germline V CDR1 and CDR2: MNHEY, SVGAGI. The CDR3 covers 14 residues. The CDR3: CASSSTPGLTEAFF. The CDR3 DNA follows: TGTGCCAGCAGTTCGACTCCAGGGCTTACTGAAGCTTTCTTT.

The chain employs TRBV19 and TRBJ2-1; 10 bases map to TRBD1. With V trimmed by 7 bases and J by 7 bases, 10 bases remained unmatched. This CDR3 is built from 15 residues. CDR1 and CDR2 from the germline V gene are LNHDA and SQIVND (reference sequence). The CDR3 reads CASIGVGQGKNEQFF. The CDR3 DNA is TGTGCCAGTATAGGGGTGGGACAGGGGAAAAATGAGCAGTTCTTC.

The CDR3 loop is CASSQAGLSSYEQYF. CDR3 bases: TGCGCCAGCAGCCAAGCCGGACTATCCTCCTACGAGCAGTACTTC. V and J are TRBV4-1 and TRBJ2-7; TRBD2 might be the D (6 bases). The ends were cut back, 1 base at V and 0 bases at J, with 10 bases in the middle. Per germline, CDR1 MGHRA and CDR2 YSYEKL. The length of the CDR3 is 15 residues.

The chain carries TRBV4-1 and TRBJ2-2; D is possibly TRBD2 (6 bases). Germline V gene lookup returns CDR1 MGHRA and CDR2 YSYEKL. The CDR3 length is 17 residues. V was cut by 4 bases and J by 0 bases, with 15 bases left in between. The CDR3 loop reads CASSPWGDRANTGELFF. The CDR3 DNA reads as TGCGCCAGCAGCCCTTGGGGGGATAGGGCGAACACCGGGGAGCTGTTTTTT.